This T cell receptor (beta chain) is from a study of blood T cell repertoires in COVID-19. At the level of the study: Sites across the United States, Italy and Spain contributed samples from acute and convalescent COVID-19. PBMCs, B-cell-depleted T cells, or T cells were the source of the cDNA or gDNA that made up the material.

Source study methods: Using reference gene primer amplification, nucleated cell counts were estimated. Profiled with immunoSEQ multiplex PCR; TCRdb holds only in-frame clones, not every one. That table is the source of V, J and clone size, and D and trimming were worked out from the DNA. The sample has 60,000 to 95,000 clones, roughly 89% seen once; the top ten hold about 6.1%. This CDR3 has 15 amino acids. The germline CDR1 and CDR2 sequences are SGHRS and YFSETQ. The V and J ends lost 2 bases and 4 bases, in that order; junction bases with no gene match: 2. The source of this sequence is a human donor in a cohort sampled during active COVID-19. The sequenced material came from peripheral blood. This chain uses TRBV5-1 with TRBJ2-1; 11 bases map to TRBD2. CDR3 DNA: TGCGCCAGCAGCTTTAGCGGGGGGGCATACAATGAGCAGTTCTTC. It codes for CASSFSGGAYNEQFF.